This T cell receptor beta chain was observed in a study of cytotoxic CD8 clonotypes in ibrutinib-treated CLL. The germline V gene has CDR1 MDHEN and CDR2 SYDVKM. The CDR3 runs to 14 residues. V was cut by 6 bases and J by 0 bases, with 10 bases left in between. Genomic DNA in a quantity of about 2.2 micrograms was derived from cryopreserved PBMCs for TCR beta libraries. The targeted sequencing depth was 1 in 200,000 to 1 in 1 million T cells. Assay used: immunoSEQ multiplex PCR; TCRdb lists only in-frame clones, some missing. The sample includes 150,000 to 200,000 clones, 88% of them seen just once. Whole-study results and caveats: In comparison with age-matched healthy donors, baseline clonality was higher and tracked circulating CD8+ T-cell counts. Treatment left the uncommon public clonotypes either contracted or stable in frequency.

A word on this clone: Antigen specificity is unknown.

The material sequenced was PBMCs, taken at disease progression, from a patient treated with ibrutinib. The gene calls are TRBV28 and TRBJ2-3, with D possibly being TRBD2 (5 bases). The TCR originated in a human donor with chronic lymphocytic leukemia. CDR3 loop: CASSAGGSTDTQYF. For the CDR3, the DNA is TGTGCCAGCAGCGCCGGCGGGAGCACAGATACGCAGTATTTT.